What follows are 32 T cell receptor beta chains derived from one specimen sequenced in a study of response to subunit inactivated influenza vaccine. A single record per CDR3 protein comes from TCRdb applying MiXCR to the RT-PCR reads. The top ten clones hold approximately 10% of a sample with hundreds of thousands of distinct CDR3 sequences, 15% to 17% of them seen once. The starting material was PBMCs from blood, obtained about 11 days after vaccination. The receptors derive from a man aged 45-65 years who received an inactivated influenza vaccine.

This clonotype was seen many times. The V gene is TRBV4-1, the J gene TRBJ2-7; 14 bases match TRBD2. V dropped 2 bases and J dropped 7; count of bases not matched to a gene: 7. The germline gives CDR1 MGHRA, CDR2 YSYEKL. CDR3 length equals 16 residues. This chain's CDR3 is CASSQLTTSGRGEQYF. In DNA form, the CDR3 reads TGCGCCAGCAGCCAACTGACGACTAGCGGGAGGGGAGAGCAGTACTTC.

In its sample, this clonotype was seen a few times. The CDR3 sequence is CASSRLQGFGEDTQYF. The CDR3 bases are TGTGCCAGCAGCCGTCTCCAGGGGTTCGGGGAAGATACGCAGTATTTT. This chain joins TRBV6-2 or TRBV6-3 and TRBJ2-3; tentative D call: TRBD1 (6 bases). Deletions cut 6 bases from V and 5 bases from J, with 21 bases between. The CDR3 length is 16 residues. Germline loops: CDR1 MNHEY, CDR2 SVGEGT.

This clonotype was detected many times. The CDR3 spells CASKLRDYSYEQYF. CDR3 nucleotides: TGTGCCAGCAAGCTCCGGGACTATTCCTACGAGCAGTACTTC. The V and J genes are TRBV28 and TRBJ2-7, with 7 bases matching TRBD2. The ends lost 7 bases at V and 1 base at J; junction bases unmatched: 7. CDR1 and CDR2 (germline): MDHEN, SYDVKM. The CDR3 has 14 residues.

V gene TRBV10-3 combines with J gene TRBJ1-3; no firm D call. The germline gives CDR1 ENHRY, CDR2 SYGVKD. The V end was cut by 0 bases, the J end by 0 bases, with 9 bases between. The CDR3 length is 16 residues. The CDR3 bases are TGTGCCATCAGTGAGTCGCGGTCAGACTCTGGAAACACCATATATTTT. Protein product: CAISESRSDSGNTIYF.

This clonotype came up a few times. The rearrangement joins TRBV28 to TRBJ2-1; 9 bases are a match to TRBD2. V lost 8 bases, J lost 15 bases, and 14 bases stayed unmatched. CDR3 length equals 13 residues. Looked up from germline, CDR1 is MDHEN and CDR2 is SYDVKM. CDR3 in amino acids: CASLPLAAGGAFF. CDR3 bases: TGTGCCAGCCTACCTCTCGCCGCGGGAGGGGCGTTCTTC.

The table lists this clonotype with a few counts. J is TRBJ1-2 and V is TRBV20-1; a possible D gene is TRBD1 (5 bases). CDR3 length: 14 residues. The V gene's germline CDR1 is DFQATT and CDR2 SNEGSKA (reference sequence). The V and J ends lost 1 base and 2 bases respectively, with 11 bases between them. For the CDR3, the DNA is TGCAGTGCTAGAGTTCGGGCAGGGAACTATGGCTACACCTTC. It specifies CSARVRAGNYGYTF.

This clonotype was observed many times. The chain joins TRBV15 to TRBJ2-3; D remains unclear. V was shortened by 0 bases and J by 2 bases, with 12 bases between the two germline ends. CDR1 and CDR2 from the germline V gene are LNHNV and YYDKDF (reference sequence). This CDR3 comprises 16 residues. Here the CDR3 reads CATSRDSIRHTDTQYF. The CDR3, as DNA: TGTGCCACCAGCAGAGACAGTATAAGGCACACAGATACGCAGTATTTT.

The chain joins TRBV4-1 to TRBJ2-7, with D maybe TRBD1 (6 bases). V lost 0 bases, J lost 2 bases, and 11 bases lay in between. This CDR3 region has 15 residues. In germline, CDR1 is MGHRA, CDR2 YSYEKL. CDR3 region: CASSQDATGTYEQYF. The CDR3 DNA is TGCGCCAGCAGCCAAGACGCTACAGGGACCTACGAGCAGTACTTC.

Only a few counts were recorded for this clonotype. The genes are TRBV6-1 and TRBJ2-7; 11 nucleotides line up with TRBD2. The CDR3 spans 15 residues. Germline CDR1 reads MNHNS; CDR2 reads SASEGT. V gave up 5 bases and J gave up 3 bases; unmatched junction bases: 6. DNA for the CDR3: TGTGCCAGCAGTCCAACCGGGACTAGCGGCTACGAGCAGTACTTC. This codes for CASSPTGTSGYEQYF.

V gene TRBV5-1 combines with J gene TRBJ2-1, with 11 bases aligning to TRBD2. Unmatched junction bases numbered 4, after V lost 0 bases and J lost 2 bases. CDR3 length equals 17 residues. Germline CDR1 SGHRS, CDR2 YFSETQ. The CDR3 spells CASSLVGLAETYNEQFF. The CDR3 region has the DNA TGCGCCAGCAGCTTGGTGGGACTAGCGGAGACCTACAATGAGCAGTTCTTC.

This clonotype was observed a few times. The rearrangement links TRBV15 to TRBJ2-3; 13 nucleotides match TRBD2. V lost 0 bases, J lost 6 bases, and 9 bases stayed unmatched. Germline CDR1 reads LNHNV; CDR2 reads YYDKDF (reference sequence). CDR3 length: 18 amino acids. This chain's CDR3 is CATSRDRRTSGSPDTQYF. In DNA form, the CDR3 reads TGTGCCACCAGCAGAGATAGGAGGACTAGCGGGAGTCCGGATACGCAGTATTTT. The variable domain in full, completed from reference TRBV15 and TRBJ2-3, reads DAMVIQNPRYQVTQFGKPVTLSCSQTLNHNVMYWYQQKSSQAPKLLFHYYDKDFNNEADTPDNFQSRRPNTSFCFLDIRSPGLGDTAMYLCATSRDRRTSGSPDTQYFGPGTRLTVL.

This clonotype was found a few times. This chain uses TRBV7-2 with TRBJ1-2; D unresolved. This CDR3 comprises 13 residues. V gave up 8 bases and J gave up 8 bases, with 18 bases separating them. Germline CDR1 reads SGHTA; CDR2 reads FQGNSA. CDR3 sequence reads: CASYNPRNGGYTF. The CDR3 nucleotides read TGTGCCAGCTACAACCCACGGAATGGGGGCTACACCTTC.

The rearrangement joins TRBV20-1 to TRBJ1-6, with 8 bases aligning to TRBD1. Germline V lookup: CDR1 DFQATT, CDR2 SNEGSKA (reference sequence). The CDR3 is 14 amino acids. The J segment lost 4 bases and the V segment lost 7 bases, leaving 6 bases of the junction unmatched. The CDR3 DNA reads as TGCAGTGGGGCAGGGGGCATTTATAATTCACCCCTCCACTTT. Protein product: CSGAGGIYNSPLHF.

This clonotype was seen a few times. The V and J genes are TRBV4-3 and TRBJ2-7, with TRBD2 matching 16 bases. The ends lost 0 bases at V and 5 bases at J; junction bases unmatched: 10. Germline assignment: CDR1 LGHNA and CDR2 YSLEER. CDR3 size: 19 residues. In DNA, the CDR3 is TGCGCCAGCAGCCAAGATTTTGGGACTAGCGGGAGGGCCGTCGACGAGCAGTACTTC. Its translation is CASSQDFGTSGRAVDEQYF.

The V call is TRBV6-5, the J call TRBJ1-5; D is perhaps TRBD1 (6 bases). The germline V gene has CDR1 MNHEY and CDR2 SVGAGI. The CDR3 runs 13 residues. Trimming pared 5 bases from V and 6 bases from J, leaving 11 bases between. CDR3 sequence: CASSLLGGQPQHF. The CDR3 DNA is TGTGCCAGCAGTCTACTAGGGGGTCAGCCCCAGCATTTT.

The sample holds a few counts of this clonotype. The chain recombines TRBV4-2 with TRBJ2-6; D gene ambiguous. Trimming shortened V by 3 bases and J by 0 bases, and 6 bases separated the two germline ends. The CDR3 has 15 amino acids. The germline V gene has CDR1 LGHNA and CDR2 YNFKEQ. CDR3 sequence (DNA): TGTGCCAGCAGCCAGCAGAACTCTGGGGCCAACGTCCTGACTTTC. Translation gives CASSQQNSGANVLTF.

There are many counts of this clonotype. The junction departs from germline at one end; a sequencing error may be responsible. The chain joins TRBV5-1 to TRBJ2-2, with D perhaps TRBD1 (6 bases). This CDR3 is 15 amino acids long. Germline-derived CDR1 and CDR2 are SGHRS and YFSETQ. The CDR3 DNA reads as TGTGCCAGCAGCTTGGCCCAGGGGCGTACCGGGGAGCTGTTTTTT. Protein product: CASSLAQGRTGELFF.

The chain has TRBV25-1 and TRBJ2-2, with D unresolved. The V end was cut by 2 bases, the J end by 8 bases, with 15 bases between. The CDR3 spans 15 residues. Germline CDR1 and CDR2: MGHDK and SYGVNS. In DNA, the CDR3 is TGTGCCAGCAGTGAACCTAGTTACAACCTTGGGGAGCTGTTTTTT. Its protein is CASSEPSYNLGELFF.

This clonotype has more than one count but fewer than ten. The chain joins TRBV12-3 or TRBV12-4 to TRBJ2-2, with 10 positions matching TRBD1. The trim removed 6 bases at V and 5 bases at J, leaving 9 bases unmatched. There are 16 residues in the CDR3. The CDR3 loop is CASRPSGQGGTGELFF. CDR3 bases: TGTGCCAGCAGACCCAGCGGACAGGGGGGGACCGGGGAGCTGTTTTTT.

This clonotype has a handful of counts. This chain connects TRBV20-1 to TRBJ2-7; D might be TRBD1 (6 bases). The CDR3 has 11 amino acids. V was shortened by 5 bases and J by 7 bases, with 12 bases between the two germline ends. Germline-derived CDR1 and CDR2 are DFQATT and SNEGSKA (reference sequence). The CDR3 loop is CSAGQPGEQYF. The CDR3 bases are TGCAGTGCTGGACAGCCTGGGGAGCAGTACTTC.

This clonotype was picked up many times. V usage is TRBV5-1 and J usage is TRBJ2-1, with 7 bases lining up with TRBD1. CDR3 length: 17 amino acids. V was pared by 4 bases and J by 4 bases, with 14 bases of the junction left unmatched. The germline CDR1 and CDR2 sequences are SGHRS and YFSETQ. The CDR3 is CASSQGTGALTYNEQFF. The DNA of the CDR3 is TGCGCCAGCAGCCAAGGAACAGGGGCCCTGACATACAATGAGCAGTTCTTC.

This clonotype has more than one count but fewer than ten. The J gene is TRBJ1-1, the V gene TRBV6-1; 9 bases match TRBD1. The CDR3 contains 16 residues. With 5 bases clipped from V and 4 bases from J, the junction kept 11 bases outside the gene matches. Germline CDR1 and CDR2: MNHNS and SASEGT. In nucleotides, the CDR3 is TGTGCCAGCAGTAGCATCCTAACAGGGGGCCTCACTGAAGCTTTCTTT. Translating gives CASSSILTGGLTEAFF.

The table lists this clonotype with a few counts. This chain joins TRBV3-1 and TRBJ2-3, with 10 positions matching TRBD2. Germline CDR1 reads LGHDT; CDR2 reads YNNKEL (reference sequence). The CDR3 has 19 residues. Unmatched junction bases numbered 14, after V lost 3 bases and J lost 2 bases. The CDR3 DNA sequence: TGTGCCAGCAGCCACACTAGCGGGGCAACGGGCGACGTCACAGATACGCAGTATTTT. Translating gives CASSHTSGATGDVTDTQYF.

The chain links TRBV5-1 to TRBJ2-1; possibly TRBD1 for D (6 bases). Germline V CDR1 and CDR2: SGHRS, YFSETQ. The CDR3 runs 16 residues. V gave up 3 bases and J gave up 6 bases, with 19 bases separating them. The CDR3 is CASSSYAGDRINEQFF. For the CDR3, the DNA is TGCGCCAGCAGCTCATATGCGGGCGACAGGATCAATGAGCAGTTCTTC.

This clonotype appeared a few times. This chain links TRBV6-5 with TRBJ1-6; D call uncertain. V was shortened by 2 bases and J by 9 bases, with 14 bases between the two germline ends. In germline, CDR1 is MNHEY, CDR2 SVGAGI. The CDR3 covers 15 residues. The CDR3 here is CASSYGRGVSSPLHF. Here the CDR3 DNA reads TGTGCCAGCAGTTACGGGCGTGGGGTCAGTTCACCCCTCCACTTT.

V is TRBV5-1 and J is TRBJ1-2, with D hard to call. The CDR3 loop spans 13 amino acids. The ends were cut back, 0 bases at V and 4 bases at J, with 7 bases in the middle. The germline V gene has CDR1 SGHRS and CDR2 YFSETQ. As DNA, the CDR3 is TGCGCCAGCAGCTTGGACACGTTCTATGGCTACACCTTC. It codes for CASSLDTFYGYTF.

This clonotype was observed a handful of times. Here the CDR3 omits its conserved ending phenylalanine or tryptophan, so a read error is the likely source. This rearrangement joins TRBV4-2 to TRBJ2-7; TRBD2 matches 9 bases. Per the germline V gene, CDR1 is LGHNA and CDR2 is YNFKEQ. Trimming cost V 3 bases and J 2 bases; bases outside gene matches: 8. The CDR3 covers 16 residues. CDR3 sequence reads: CASSQEAGGYPYEQYL. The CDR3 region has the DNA TGTGCCAGCAGCCAGGAGGCGGGGGGGTATCCCTACGAGCAGTACTTA.

CDR3 region: CASRPGQVFHEQFF. The CDR3 DNA reads TGTGCCAGCAGACCGGGACAGGTGTTTCATGAGCAGTTCTTC. The J gene is TRBJ2-1, the V gene TRBV28; TRBD1 matches at 8 bases. With 6 bases clipped from V and 8 bases from J, the junction kept 9 bases outside the gene matches. The CDR3 is made up of 14 amino acids. Germline assignment: CDR1 MDHEN and CDR2 SYDVKM.

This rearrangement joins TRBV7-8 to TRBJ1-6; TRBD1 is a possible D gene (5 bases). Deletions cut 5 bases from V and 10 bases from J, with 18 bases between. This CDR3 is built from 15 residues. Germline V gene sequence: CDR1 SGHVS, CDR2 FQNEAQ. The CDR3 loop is CASSPPTGGNSPLHF. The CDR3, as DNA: TGTGCCAGCAGCCCCCCAACGGGGGGGAACTCACCCCTCCACTTT. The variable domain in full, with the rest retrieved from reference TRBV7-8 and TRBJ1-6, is GAGVSQSPRYKVAKRGQDVALRCDPISGHVSLFWYQQALGQGPEFLTYFQNEAQLDKSGLPSDRFFAERPEGSVSTLKIQRTQQEDSAVYLCASSPPTGGNSPLHFGNGTRLTVT.

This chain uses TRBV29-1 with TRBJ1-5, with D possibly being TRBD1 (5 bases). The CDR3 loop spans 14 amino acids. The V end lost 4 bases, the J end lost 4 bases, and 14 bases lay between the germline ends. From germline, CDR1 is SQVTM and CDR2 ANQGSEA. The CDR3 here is CSVAEGRSNQPQHF. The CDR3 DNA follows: TGCAGCGTTGCGGAGGGGCGTTCAAATCAGCCCCAGCATTTT.

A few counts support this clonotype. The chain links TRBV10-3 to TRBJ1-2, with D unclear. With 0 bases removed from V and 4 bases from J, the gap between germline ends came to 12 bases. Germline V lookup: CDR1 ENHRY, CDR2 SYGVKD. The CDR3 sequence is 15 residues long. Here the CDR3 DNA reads TGTGCCATCAGTGAGTCGACTCGGGCGGGCTATGGCTACACCTTC. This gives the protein CAISESTRAGYGYTF.

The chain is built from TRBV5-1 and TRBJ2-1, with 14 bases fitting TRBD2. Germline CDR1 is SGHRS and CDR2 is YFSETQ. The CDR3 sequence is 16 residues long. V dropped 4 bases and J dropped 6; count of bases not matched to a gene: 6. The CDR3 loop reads CASSPKGLAGVNEQFF. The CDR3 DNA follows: TGCGCCAGCAGCCCAAAGGGACTAGCGGGAGTCAATGAGCAGTTCTTC.